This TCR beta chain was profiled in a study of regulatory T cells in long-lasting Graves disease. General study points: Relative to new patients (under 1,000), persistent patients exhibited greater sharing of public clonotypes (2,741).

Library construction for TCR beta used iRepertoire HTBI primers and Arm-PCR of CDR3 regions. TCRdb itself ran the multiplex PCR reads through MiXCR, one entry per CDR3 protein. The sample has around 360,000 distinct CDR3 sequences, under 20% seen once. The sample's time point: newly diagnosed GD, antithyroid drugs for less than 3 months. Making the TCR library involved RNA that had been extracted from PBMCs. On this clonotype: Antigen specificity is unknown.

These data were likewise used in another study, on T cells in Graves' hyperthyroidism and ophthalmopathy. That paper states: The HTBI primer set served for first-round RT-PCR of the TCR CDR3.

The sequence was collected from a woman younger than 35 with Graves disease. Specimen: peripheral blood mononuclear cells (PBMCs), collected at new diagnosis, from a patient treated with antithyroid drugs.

The CDR3 region is CASRRGLGYEQYF. CDR3 DNA: TGTGCCAGCAGGAGGGGGCTCGGCTACGAGCAGTACTTC. The chain links TRBV27 to TRBJ2-7, with 7 bases matching TRBD1. V lost 6 bases, J lost 3 bases, and 5 bases stayed unmatched. The CDR3 has 13 residues. Germline assignment: CDR1 MNHEY and CDR2 SMNVEV (reference sequence).